These 27 T cell receptor beta chains share one sample of origin, sequenced in a study of T cell changes during pregnancy in multiple sclerosis. Produced via immunoSEQ multiplex PCR; TCRdb's table is partial and in-frame only. The table has fewer than 85,000 clones, about 92% seen once. Sequenced here: peripheral blood, sampled after pregnancy. The receptors were gathered from a female donor in good health, enrolled as a control in a pregnancy study.

The chain uses TRBV25-1 and TRBJ2-3; D uncertain. This CDR3 comprises 12 residues. Germline assignment: CDR1 MGHDK and CDR2 SYGVNS. Trimming shortened V by 6 bases and J by 3 bases, and 7 bases separated the two germline ends. CDR3 protein: CASSPGTDTQYF. Here the CDR3 DNA reads TGTGCCAGCAGCCCCGGGACAGATACGCAGTATTTT.

This chain uses TRBV11-2 with TRBJ2-2, with TRBD2 matching 13 bases. Looked up from germline, CDR1 is SGHAT and CDR2 is FQNNGV. The CDR3 loop spans 18 amino acids. Germline trimming cut 5 bases from V and 5 bases from J; bases unmatched to any gene: 11. DNA for the CDR3: TGTGCCAGCAGCACCCGCCTGTGGGGACTAGCGGGGACCGGGGAGCTGTTTTTT. This codes for CASSTRLWGLAGTGELFF.

The rearrangement joins TRBV19 to TRBJ1-5, with a weak D call TRBD1 (6 bases). V dropped 3 bases and J dropped 2 bases, with 14 bases sitting between them. The CDR3 has 16 amino acids. Germline-derived CDR1 and CDR2 are LNHDA and SQIVND (reference sequence). CDR3 loop: CASSILGNRGNQPQHF. In nucleotides, the CDR3 is TGTGCCAGTAGTATTCTGGGGAACAGGGGCAATCAGCCCCAGCATTTT.

The chain uses TRBV5-4 and TRBJ1-2, with D possibly being TRBD1 (6 bases). CDR1 and CDR2 from the germline V gene are SGHNT and YYREEE (reference sequence). This CDR3 has 15 amino acids. Trimming pared 2 bases from V and 1 base from J, leaving 12 bases between. Here the CDR3 reads CASSFGQSFNYGYTF. CDR3 DNA: TGTGCCAGCAGCTTTGGACAGAGTTTTAACTATGGCTACACCTTC.

V gene TRBV27 combines with J gene TRBJ2-5, with a tentative D call TRBD2 (6 bases). Per the germline V gene, CDR1 is MNHEY and CDR2 is SMNVEV (reference sequence). V was trimmed by 0 bases and J by 5 bases, leaving 16 bases between them. The CDR3 contains 16 residues. Written as DNA, the CDR3 is TGTGCCAGCAGTTTATCGTCGGGGGAGGCAGGGGAGACCCAGTACTTC. It encodes CASSLSSGEAGETQYF.

The chain carries TRBV27 and TRBJ2-1, with 10 bases matching TRBD2. Germline CDR1 MNHEY, CDR2 SMNVEV (reference sequence). The trim removed 6 bases at V and 4 bases at J, leaving 12 bases unmatched. This CDR3 has 17 residues. This CDR3 is CASSSGTSANSYNEQFF. The CDR3 DNA reads TGTGCCAGCAGCTCCGGGACTAGCGCGAACTCTTACAATGAGCAGTTCTTC.

The genes are TRBV6-4 and TRBJ2-2; weak D call: TRBD1 (6 bases). Per germline, CDR1 MRHNA and CDR2 SNTAGT. V was cut by 4 bases and J by 7 bases, with 13 bases left in between. This CDR3 comprises 14 residues. This chain's CDR3 is CASSAQGSVGELFF. The CDR3 DNA follows: TGTGCCAGCAGTGCACAGGGTTCGGTCGGGGAGCTGTTTTTT.

The rearrangement uses TRBV7-3 and TRBJ2-7; 7 bases agree with TRBD1. Germline CDR1 is SGHTA and CDR2 is FQGTGA. The CDR3 is 14 residues long. V was clipped by 0 bases and J by 5 bases; unmatched bases: 4. CDR3 DNA sequence: TGTGCCAGCAGCTTAACGCCTACAGGGGACGAGCAGTACTTC. This gives the protein CASSLTPTGDEQYF. The full variable domain, its missing parts supplied by reference TRBV7-3 and TRBJ2-7, is GAGVSQTPSNKVTEKGKYVELRCDPISGHTALYWYRQSLGQGPEFLIYFQGTGAADDSGLPNDRFFAVRPEGSVSTLKIQRTERGDSAVYLCASSLTPTGDEQYFGPGTRLTVT.

This clone appeared a few times. This chain links TRBV5-3 with TRBJ2-7, with 8 bases lining up with TRBD1. TRBV5-3 is annotated as an ORF whose role is uncertain. J gave up 3 bases and V 4 bases, and 12 bases lay outside the gene matches. The CDR3 is 16 residues long. This CDR3 is CARSLPWGQDFYEQYF. As DNA, the CDR3 is TGTGCCAGAAGCCTACCCTGGGGACAGGATTTCTACGAGCAGTACTTC.

The DNA of the CDR3 is TGTGCCAGCAGTGTCGACGCGGGGGGATTTTACAATGAGCAGTTCTTC. Protein sequence: CASSVDAGGFYNEQFF. This chain joins TRBV6-4 and TRBJ2-1; the match to TRBD2 covers 8 bases. The CDR3 spans 16 residues. The germline V gene encodes CDR1 MRHNA and CDR2 SNTAGT. The V segment lost 4 bases and the J segment 4 bases; nucleotides outside the gene matches: 9.

The chain is built from TRBV7-3 and TRBJ2-2, with 7 bases fitting TRBD2. Germline trimming cut 5 bases from V and 6 bases from J; bases unmatched to any gene: 15. CDR1 is SGHTA, CDR2 FQGTGA, per germline. The CDR3 totals 17 residues. The CDR3 spells CASSMKLDSRGAGELFF. The CDR3 DNA reads TGTGCCAGCAGCATGAAGCTAGACAGTCGGGGGGCCGGGGAGCTGTTTTTT.

The chain joins TRBV27 to TRBJ1-1, with no clear D. CDR3 length equals 14 residues. Trimming cost V 2 bases and J 0 bases, with 7 bases left between them. Looked up from germline, CDR1 is MNHEY and CDR2 is SMNVEV (reference sequence). CDR3 sequence: CASSLHRMNTEAFF. CDR3 nucleotide sequence: TGTGCCAGCAGTTTACACAGAATGAACACTGAAGCTTTCTTT.

The chain employs TRBV5-1 and TRBJ2-3; TRBD2 matches 12 bases. The V segment lost 4 bases and the J segment 6 bases; nucleotides outside the gene matches: 9. CDR1 and CDR2 (germline): SGHRS, YFSETQ. The CDR3 sequence is 16 residues long. The CDR3 coding sequence is TGCGCCAGCAGCATAGGACTAGCGGGGAGCGGGGATACGCAGTATTTT. Translated: CASSIGLAGSGDTQYF.

J is TRBJ2-3 and V is TRBV27; 11 nucleotides line up with TRBD2. There are 20 residues in the CDR3. V lost 4 bases, J lost 5 bases, and 20 bases stayed unmatched. Germline V gives CDR1 MNHEY, CDR2 SMNVEV (reference sequence). CDR3 DNA: TGTGCCAGCAGTTCCCTTTACTTTTTGTATAGCGGGAGGGCAATAGATACGCAGTATTTT. It specifies CASSSLYFLYSGRAIDTQYF.

This clone showed up just once. At one end, the junction sequence differs from germline, possibly due to a read error. The chain employs TRBV28 and TRBJ2-7, with 7 bases identical to TRBD2. This CDR3 region has 14 residues. Germline CDR1 MDHEN, CDR2 SYDVKM. The CDR3 coding sequence is TGTGCCAGCAGTTTATCCTACCGAGCGGGGCCACCTAGCTTC. Its translation is CASSLSYRAGPPSF.

This chain joins TRBV6-6 and TRBJ2-3, with TRBD2 identical over 14 bases. CDR1 is MNHNY, CDR2 SVGAGI, per germline (reference sequence). Trimming cost V 6 bases and J 6 bases; bases outside gene matches: 8. This CDR3 region has 16 residues. CDR3 nucleotides: TGTGCCAGCAGACCACTCGGGACTAGCGGGAGTGATACGCAGTATTTT. Amino acid sequence: CASRPLGTSGSDTQYF.

The CDR3 sequence: CASSSSSGRPEQYF. CDR3 in DNA: TGTGCCAGCAGCTCCTCTAGCGGGAGGCCCGAGCAGTACTTC. V usage is TRBV7-9 and J usage is TRBJ2-7; TRBD2 aligns across 11 bases. Trimming took 4 bases from V and 6 from J; bases not matched to a gene: 5. In germline, CDR1 is SEHNR, CDR2 FQNEAQ (reference sequence). This CDR3 spans 14 amino acids.

The table lists this clone with a count of one. This chain connects TRBV27 to TRBJ2-6; TRBD2 aligns across 8 bases. The V gene's germline CDR1 is MNHEY and CDR2 SMNVEV (reference sequence). V lost 6 bases and J lost 0; bases outside the gene matches: 10. This CDR3 is built from 18 residues. The CDR3, as DNA: TGTGCCAGCAGCCGCCTCCGGAGCGGGAGCTCTGGGGCCAACGTCCTGACTTTC. Amino acids: CASSRLRSGSSGANVLTF.

This chain links TRBV19 with TRBJ1-4; no firm D call. The CDR3 is made up of 14 amino acids. V lost 7 bases and J 7 bases, leaving 16 bases between the germline ends. Germline assignment: CDR1 LNHDA and CDR2 SQIVND (reference sequence). The DNA of the CDR3 is TGTGCCAGTAATTTCAGAGGTTTTGGTGAAAAACTGTTTTTT. It translates to CASNFRGFGEKLFF.

The chain links TRBV19 to TRBJ1-1, with D perhaps TRBD1 (5 bases). The CDR3 spans 13 residues. Trimming pared 6 bases from V and 1 base from J, leaving 9 bases between. CDR1 and CDR2 from the germline V gene are LNHDA and SQIVND (reference sequence). The CDR3 region is CASSRDRNTEAFF. CDR3 bases: TGTGCCAGTAGCCGAGACAGGAACACTGAAGCTTTCTTT.

This clone was seen a handful of times. The rearrangement uses TRBV6-1 and TRBJ2-2, with D tentatively TRBD2 (6 bases). The CDR3 totals 14 residues. In germline, CDR1 is MNHNS, CDR2 SASEGT. V was shortened by 8 bases and J by 7 bases, with 17 bases between the two germline ends. CDR3 residues: CASAPGVGDGELFF. CDR3 coding DNA: TGTGCCAGCGCCCCGGGGGTAGGGGACGGGGAGCTGTTTTTT.

V and J are TRBV19 and TRBJ2-5; TRBD2 agrees at 8 bases. Trimming cost V 5 bases and J 5 bases; bases outside gene matches: 4. The CDR3 is made up of 13 amino acids. From germline, CDR1 is LNHDA and CDR2 SQIVND (reference sequence). As DNA, the CDR3 is TGTGCCAGTAGTGCGGGGGGCCGGGAGACCCAGTACTTC. Translated, it gives CASSAGGRETQYF.

The J gene is TRBJ2-2, the V gene TRBV7-3; 10 bases are a match to TRBD1. The junction had 3 bases not matched to a gene; V was cut back by 2 bases and J by 6 bases. The CDR3 contains 15 residues. From germline, CDR1 is SGHTA and CDR2 FQGTGA. The CDR3 coding sequence is TGTGCCAGCAGCTTATTGGGGACAGGGGCCGGGGAGCTGTTTTTT. This sequence encodes CASSLLGTGAGELFF.

The chain recombines TRBV23-1 with TRBJ2-7; D might be TRBD2 (7 bases). Being an ORF, TRBV23-1 has a function that is uncertain. CDR3 length: 14 residues. Trimming took off 8 bases at V and 2 bases at J, with 16 bases between the two ends. As DNA, the CDR3 is TGCGCCAGCCCTCGGGGGGCGCCCACCTACGAGCAGTACTTC. Translating it yields CASPRGAPTYEQYF.

The chain uses TRBV7-2 and TRBJ1-4; unclear D gene. The germline CDR1 and CDR2 sequences are SGHTA and FQGNSA. The V gene lost 2 bases and the J gene lost 4 bases, with 11 bases spanning the gap. This CDR3 spans 15 amino acids. CDR3 nucleotides: TGTGCCAGCAGCTTAAATTCGGGTTATAATGAAAAACTGTTTTTT. This encodes CASSLNSGYNEKLFF.

The V and J genes are TRBV2 and TRBJ2-1, with 7 bases that match TRBD2. The V gene end was trimmed by 6 bases and the J gene end by 0 bases; junction bases not matched to a gene: 14. The CDR3 is 18 amino acids. CDR1 is SNHLY and CDR2 is FYNNEI in the germline V gene. CDR3 in amino acids: CASSGGRGLQNSYNEQFF. CDR3 DNA sequence: TGTGCCAGCAGCGGGGGGAGAGGTCTTCAAAACTCCTACAATGAGCAGTTCTTC.

Comment on this clone: Other nucleotide sequences in the sample specify the same CDR3. V usage is TRBV18 and J usage is TRBJ2-7, with 8 nucleotides matching TRBD1. V lost 3 bases and J lost 4; bases outside the gene matches: 5. The CDR3 covers 14 residues. The germline V gene has CDR1 KGHSH and CDR2 LQKENI. The CDR3 protein is CASSPDRDIYEQYF. CDR3 coding DNA: TGTGCCAGCTCACCGGACAGGGACATATACGAGCAGTACTTC.